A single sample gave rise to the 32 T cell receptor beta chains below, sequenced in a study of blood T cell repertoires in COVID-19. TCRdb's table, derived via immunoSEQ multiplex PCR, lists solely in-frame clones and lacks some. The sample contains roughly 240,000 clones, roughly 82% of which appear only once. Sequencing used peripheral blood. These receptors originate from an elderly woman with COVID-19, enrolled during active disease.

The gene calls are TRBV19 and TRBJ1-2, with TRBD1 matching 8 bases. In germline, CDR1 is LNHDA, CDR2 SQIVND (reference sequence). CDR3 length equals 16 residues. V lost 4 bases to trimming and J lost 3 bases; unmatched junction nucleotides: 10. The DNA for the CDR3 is TGTGCCAGTAGTACTCACGGACAGGGCAAGGACTATGGCTACACCTTC. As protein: CASSTHGQGKDYGYTF.

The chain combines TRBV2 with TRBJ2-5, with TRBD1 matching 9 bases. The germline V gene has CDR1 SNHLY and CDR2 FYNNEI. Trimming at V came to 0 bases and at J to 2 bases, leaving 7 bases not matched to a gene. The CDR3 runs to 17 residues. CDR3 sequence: CASSEAGTGLLQETQYF. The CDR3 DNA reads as TGTGCCAGCAGTGAAGCAGGGACAGGGCTACTTCAAGAGACCCAGTACTTC.

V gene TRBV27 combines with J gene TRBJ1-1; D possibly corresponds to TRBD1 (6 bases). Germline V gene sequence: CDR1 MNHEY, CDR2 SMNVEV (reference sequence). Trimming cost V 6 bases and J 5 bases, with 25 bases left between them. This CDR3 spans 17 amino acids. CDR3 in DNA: TGTGCCAGCAGCCTTAGAAGGGGGGGGCCTGGTGGTACTGAAGCTTTCTTT. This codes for CASSLRRGGPGGTEAFF.

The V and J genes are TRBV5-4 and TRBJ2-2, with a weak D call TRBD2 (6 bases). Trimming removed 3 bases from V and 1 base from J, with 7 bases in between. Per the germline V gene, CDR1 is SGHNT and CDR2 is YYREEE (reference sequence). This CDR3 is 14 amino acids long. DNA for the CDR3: TGTGCCAGCAGCTCGGGACTGAACACCGGGGAGCTGTTTTTT. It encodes CASSSGLNTGELFF. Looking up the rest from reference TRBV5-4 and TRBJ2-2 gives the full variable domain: ETGVTQSPTHLIKTRGQQVTLRCSSQSGHNTVSWYQQALGQGPQFIFQYYREEENGRGNFPPRFSGLQFPNYSSELNVNALELDDSALYLCASSSGLNTGELFFGEGSRLTVL.

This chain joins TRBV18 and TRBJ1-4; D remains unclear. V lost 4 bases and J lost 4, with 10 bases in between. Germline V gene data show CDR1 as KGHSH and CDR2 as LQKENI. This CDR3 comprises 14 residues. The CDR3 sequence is CASSRLHNNEKLFF. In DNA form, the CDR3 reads TGTGCCAGCTCACGCTTGCACAATAATGAAAAACTGTTTTTT.

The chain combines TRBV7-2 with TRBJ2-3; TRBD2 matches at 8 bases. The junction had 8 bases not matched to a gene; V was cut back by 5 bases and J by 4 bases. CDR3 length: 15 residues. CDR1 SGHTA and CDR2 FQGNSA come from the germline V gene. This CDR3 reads CASSLNGLAADTQYF. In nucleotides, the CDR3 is TGTGCCAGCAGCCTGAACGGACTAGCAGCAGATACGCAGTATTTT. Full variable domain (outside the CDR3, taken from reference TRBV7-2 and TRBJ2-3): GAGVSQSPSNKVTEKGKDVELRCDPISGHTALYWYRQSLGQGLEFLIYFQGNSAPDKSGLPSDRFSAERTGGSVSTLTIQRTQQEDSAVYLCASSLNGLAADTQYFGPGTRLTVL.

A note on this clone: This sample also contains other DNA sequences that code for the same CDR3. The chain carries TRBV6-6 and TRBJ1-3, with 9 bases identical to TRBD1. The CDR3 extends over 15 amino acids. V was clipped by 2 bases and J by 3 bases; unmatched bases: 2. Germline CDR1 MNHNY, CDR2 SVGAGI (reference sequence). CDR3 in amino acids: CASSYPGQGGNTIYF. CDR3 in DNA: TGTGCCAGCAGTTACCCGGGACAGGGTGGAAACACCATATATTTT.

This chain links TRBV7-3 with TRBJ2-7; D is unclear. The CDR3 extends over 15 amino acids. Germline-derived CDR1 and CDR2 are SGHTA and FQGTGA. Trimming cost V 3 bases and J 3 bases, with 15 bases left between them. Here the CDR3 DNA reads TGTGCCAGCAGCTTGGCGGCCGGCAGCAACTACGAGCAGTACTTC. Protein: CASSLAAGSNYEQYF.

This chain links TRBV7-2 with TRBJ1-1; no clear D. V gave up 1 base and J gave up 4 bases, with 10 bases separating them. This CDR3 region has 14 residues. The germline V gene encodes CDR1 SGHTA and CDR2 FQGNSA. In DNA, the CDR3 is TGTGCCAGCAGCTTAGGGCGGATAGTCACTGAAGCTTTCTTT. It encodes CASSLGRIVTEAFF.

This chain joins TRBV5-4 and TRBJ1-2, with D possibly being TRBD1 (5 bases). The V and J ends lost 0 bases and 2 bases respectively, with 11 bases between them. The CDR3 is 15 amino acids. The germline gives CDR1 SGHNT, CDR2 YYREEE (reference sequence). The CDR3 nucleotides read TGTGCCAGCAGCTTGGGAGGAGGGGCCAACTATGGCTACACCTTC. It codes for CASSLGGGANYGYTF. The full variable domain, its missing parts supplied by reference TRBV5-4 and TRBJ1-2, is ETGVTQSPTHLIKTRGQQVTLRCSSQSGHNTVSWYQQALGQGPQFIFQYYREEENGRGNFPPRFSGLQFPNYSSELNVNALELDDSALYLCASSLGGGANYGYTFGSGTRLTVV.

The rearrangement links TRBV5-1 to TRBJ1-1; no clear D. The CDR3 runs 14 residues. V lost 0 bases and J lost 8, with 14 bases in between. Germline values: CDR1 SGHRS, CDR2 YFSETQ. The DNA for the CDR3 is TGCGCCAGCAGCTTGGTCCCGAGCGGGGTAGAAGCTTTCTTT. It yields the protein CASSLVPSGVEAFF.

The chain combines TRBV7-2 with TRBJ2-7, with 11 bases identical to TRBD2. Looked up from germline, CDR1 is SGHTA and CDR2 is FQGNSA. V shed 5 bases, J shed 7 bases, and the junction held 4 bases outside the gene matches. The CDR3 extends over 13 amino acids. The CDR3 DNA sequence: TGTGCCAGCAGCCTTGGACTAGCGGGTGAGCAGTACTTC. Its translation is CASSLGLAGEQYF.

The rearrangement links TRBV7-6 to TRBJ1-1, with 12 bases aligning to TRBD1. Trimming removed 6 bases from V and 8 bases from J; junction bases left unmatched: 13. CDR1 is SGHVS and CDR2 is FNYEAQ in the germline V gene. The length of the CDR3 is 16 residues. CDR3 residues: CASSSGTGGQGREAFF. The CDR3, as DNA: TGTGCCAGCAGTTCCGGGACAGGGGGCCAGGGAAGAGAAGCTTTCTTT.

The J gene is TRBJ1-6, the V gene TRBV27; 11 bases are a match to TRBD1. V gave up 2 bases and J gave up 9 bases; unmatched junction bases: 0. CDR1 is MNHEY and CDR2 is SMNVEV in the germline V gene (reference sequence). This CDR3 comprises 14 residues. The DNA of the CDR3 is TGTGCCAGCAGTTTAGGGACAGGGGGTTCACCCCTCCACTTT. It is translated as CASSLGTGGSPLHF.

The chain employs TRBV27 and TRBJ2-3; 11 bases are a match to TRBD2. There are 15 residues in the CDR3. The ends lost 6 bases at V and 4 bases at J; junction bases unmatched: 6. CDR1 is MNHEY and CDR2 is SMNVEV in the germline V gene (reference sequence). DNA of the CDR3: TGTGCCAGCAGACCTAGCGGGGGGAAGGCAGATACGCAGTATTTT. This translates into CASRPSGGKADTQYF.

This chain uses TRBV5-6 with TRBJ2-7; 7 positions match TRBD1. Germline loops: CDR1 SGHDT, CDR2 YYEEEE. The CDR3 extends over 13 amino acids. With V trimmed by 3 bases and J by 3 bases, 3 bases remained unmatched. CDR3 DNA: TGTGCCAGCAGCTGGGGACAGAACTACGAGCAGTACGTC. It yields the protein CASSWGQNYEQYV.

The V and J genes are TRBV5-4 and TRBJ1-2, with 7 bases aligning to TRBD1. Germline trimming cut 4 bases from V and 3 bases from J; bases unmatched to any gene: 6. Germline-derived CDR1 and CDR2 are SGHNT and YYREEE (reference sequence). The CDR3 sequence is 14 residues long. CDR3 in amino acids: CASSPRTGDYGYTF. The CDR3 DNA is TGTGCCAGCAGCCCTCGGACAGGAGACTATGGCTACACCTTC.

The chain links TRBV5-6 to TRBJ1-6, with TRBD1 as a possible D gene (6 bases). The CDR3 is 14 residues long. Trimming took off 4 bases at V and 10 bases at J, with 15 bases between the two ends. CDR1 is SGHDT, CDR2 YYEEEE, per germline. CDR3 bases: TGTGCCAGCAGCCCGGACATTGACAGGTCACCCCTCCACTTT. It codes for CASSPDIDRSPLHF.

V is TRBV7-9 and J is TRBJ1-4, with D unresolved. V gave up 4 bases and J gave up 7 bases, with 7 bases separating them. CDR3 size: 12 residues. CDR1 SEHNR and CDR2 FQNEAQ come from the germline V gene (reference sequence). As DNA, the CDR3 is TGTGCCAGCAGCTCCCAAGCTGAAAAACTGTTTTTT. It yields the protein CASSSQAEKLFF.

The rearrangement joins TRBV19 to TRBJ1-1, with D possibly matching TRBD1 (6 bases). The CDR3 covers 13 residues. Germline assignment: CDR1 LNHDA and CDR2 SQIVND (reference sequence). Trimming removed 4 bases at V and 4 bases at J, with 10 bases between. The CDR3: CASSTGVGTEAFF. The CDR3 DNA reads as TGTGCCAGTAGTACAGGGGTGGGCACTGAAGCTTTCTTT.

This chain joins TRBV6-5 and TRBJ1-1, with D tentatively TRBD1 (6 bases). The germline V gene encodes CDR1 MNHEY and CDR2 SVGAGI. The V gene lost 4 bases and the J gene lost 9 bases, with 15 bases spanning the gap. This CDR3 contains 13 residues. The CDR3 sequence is CASSSNRVGQAFF. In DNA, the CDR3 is TGTGCCAGCAGTTCCAACAGGGTCGGCCAAGCTTTCTTT.

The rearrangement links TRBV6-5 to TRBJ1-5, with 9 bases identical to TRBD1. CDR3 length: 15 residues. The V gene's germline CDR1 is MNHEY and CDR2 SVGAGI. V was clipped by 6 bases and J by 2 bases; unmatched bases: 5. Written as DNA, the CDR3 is TGTGCCAGCAGGCGGACAGGGGAAGGCAATCAGCCCCAGCATTTT. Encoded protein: CASRRTGEGNQPQHF.

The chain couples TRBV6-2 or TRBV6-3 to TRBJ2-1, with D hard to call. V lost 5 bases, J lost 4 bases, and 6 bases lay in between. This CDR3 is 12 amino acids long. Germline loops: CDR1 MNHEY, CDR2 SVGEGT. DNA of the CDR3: TGTGCCAGCAGTGGCCCATACAATGAGCAGTTCTTC. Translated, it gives CASSGPYNEQFF.

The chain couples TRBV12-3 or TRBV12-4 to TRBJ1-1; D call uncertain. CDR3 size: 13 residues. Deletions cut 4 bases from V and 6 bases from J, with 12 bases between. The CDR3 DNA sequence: TGTGCCAGCAGTTCACAACAAGAGGCTGAAGCTTTCTTT. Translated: CASSSQQEAEAFF.

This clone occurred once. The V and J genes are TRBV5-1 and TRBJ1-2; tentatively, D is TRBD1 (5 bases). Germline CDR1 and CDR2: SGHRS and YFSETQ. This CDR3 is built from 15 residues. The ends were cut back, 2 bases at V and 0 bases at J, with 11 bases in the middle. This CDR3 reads CASSLGRVANYGYTF. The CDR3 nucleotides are TGCGCCAGCAGCTTAGGCAGGGTAGCTAACTATGGCTACACCTTC.

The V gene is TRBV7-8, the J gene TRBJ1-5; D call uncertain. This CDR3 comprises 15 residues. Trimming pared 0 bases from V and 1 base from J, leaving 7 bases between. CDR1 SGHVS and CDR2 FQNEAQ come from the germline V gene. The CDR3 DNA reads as TGTGCCAGCAGCTTAGCGAGGGTGAGCAATCAGCCCCAGCATTTT. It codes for CASSLARVSNQPQHF.

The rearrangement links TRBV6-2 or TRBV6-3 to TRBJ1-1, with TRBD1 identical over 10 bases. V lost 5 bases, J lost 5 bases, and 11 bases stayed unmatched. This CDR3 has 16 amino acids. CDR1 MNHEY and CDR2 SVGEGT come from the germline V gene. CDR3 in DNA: TGTGCCAGCAGTGACCGGGACAGGGGACTAAGTACTGAAGCTTTCTTT. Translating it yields CASSDRDRGLSTEAFF.

In nucleotides, the CDR3 is TGTGCCAGCAGCCCCTCCTGGTCTAGCTCCTACGAGCAGTACTTC. Amino acids: CASSPSWSSSYEQYF. The J gene is TRBJ2-7, the V gene TRBV7-6; D is ambiguous. This CDR3 region has 15 residues. Germline V gene data show CDR1 as SGHVS and CDR2 as FNYEAQ. Deletions cut 5 bases from V and 0 bases from J, with 14 bases between.

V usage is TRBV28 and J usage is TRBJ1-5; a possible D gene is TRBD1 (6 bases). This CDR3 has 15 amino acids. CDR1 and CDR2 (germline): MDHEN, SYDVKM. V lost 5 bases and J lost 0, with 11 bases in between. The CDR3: CASSLDRLSNQPQHF. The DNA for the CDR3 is TGTGCCAGCAGTCTGGACAGACTTAGCAATCAGCCCCAGCATTTT.

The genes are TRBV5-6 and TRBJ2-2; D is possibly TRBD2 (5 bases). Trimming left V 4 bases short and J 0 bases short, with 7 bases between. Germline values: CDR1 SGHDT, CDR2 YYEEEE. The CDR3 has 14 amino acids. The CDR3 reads CASSGLTNTGELFF. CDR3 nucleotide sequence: TGTGCCAGCAGCGGACTGACGAACACCGGGGAGCTGTTTTTT. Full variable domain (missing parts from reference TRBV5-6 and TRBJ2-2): DAGVTQSPTHLIKTRGQQVTLRCSPKSGHDTVSWYQQALGQGPQFIFQYYEEEERQRGNFPDRFSGHQFPNYSSELNVNALLLGDSALYLCASSGLTNTGELFFGEGSRLTVL.

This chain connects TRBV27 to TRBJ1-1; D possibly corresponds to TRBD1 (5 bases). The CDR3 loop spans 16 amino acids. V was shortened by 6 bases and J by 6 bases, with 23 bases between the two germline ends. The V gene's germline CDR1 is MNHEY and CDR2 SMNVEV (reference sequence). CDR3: CASSPLAGSALAEAFF. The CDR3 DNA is TGTGCCAGCAGCCCCCTGGCAGGGTCAGCCTTGGCTGAAGCTTTCTTT.

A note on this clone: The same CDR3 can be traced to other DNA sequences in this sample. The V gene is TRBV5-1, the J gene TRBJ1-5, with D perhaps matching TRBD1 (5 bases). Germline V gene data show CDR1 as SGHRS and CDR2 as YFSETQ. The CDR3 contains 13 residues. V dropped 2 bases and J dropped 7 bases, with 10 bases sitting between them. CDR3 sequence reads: CASSLDGGQPQHF. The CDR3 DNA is TGCGCCAGCAGCTTAGACGGGGGGCAGCCCCAGCATTTT.